A single sample is the source of the 28 T cell receptor beta chains below, sequenced in a study of high-grade serous ovarian cancer treatment subgroups listed by TCRdb under 2021. Tumor samples were collected prior to definitive surgery or chemotherapy. The library was produced with the immunoSEQ multiplex PCR assay. What TCRdb holds here is the immuneACCESS table cut down to in-frame rearrangements. Part of the clones is not present; checked against another copy, under half of the missing clones reflect an unresolved V gene, and the others are unexplained. Counted in this sample were about 5,700 clones; over 65% of them appeared once. The ten largest clones add up to roughly 14% of the sample. Sequencing was carried out using tumor tissue. These TCRs come from a human donor with high-grade serous ovarian cancer.

In DNA form, the CDR3 reads TGTGCCAGCATCAAAGGACAGGGCCTCTGGCAAGAGACCCAGTACTTC. Protein: CASIKGQGLWQETQYF. J is TRBJ2-5 and V is TRBV6-6; 8 nucleotides match TRBD1. The V gene end was trimmed by 7 bases and the J gene end by 2 bases; junction bases not matched to a gene: 12. The germline CDR1 and CDR2 sequences are MNHNY and SVGAGI (reference sequence). The CDR3 is 16 residues long.

This clone was observed a few times. The chain combines TRBV5-1 with TRBJ2-7, with D unresolved. Germline V lookup: CDR1 SGHRS, CDR2 YFSETQ. Trimming cost V 4 bases and J 7 bases, with 18 bases left between them. The CDR3 is 14 amino acids. CDR3 protein: CASSPAARSREQYF. CDR3 nucleotides: TGCGCCAGCAGCCCCGCGGCCCGTTCGCGGGAGCAGTACTTC. Together with reference TRBV5-1 and TRBJ2-7, the CDR3 gives the full variable domain: KAGVTQTPRYLIKTRGQQVTLSCSPISGHRSVSWYQQTPGQGLQFLFEYFSETQRNKGNFPGRFSGRQFSNSRSEMNVSTLELGDSALYLCASSPAARSREQYFGPGTRLTVT.

The chain has TRBV29-1 and TRBJ2-1; 7 positions agree with TRBD2. The length of the CDR3 is 16 residues. Germline V CDR1 and CDR2: SQVTM, ANQGSEA. Unmatched junction bases numbered 12, after V lost 0 bases and J lost 7 bases. CDR3 coding DNA: TGCAGCGTTGAAGATCATGCGGGGAGGGCCGTTAATGAGCAGTTCTTC. It is translated as CSVEDHAGRAVNEQFF.

The chain couples TRBV7-9 to TRBJ2-7; TRBD1 matches 8 bases. From germline, CDR1 is SEHNR and CDR2 FQNEAQ (reference sequence). V shed 5 bases, J shed 3 bases, and the junction held 6 bases outside the gene matches. This CDR3 comprises 14 residues. The CDR3 coding sequence is TGTGCCAGCAGCATGACAGGGGTCCTCTACGAGCAGTACTTC. Its protein product is CASSMTGVLYEQYF. The full variable domain, its missing parts supplied by reference TRBV7-9 and TRBJ2-7, is DTGVSQNPRHKITKRGQNVTFRCDPISEHNRLYWYRQTLGQGPEFLTYFQNEAQLEKSRLLSDRFSAERPKGSFSTLEIQRTEQGDSAMYLCASSMTGVLYEQYFGPGTRLTVT.

The chain combines TRBV2 with TRBJ1-2, with no clear D. Germline V gives CDR1 SNHLY, CDR2 FYNNEI. Trimming removed 5 bases from V and 12 bases from J, with 16 bases in between. The CDR3 sequence is 12 residues long. The CDR3 reads CASSFRTYPHTF. In DNA form, the CDR3 reads TGTGCCAGCAGTTTTCGGACCTACCCCCACACCTTC.

This chain connects TRBV4-1 to TRBJ1-1, with D possibly TRBD1 on 5 matching bases. From germline, CDR1 is MGHRA and CDR2 YSYEKL. The V end lost 0 bases, the J end lost 10 bases, and 21 bases lay between the germline ends. This CDR3 region has 16 residues. The CDR3 is CASSQEVGGGLRGAFF. The DNA of the CDR3 is TGCGCCAGCAGCCAAGAAGTCGGGGGAGGGTTACGAGGAGCTTTCTTT.

This clone was found once. V gene TRBV28 combines with J gene TRBJ2-7, with 9 bases lining up with TRBD1. V was pared by 5 bases and J by 2 bases, with 7 bases of the junction left unmatched. The CDR3 totals 15 residues. Germline values: CDR1 MDHEN, CDR2 SYDVKM. CDR3 bases: TGTGCCAGCAGTCCCTGGGGGACAGGGACCTACGAGCAGTACTTC. This translates into CASSPWGTGTYEQYF.

In its sample, this clone ranks as medium-sized (0.01 to 0.1%). The genes are TRBV7-9 and TRBJ1-1; D ambiguous. Germline V gives CDR1 SEHNR, CDR2 FQNEAQ (reference sequence). The CDR3 totals 11 residues. The germline V and J ends were trimmed by 6 bases and 5 bases, with 7 bases remaining between them. CDR3 bases: TGTGCCAGCAGACGAGAGACTGAAGCTTTCTTT. Protein product: CASRRETEAFF. The whole variable domain, remainder taken from reference TRBV7-9 and TRBJ1-1, is DTGVSQNPRHKITKRGQNVTFRCDPISEHNRLYWYRQTLGQGPEFLTYFQNEAQLEKSRLLSDRFSAERPKGSFSTLEIQRTEQGDSAMYLCASRRETEAFFGQGTRLTVV.

CDR3 bases: TGCGCCAGCAGCGTCCGGGACAGCACTGAAGCTTTCTTT. As protein: CASSVRDSTEAFF. The V gene is TRBV5-1, the J gene TRBJ1-1; 7 bases are a match to TRBD1. J was trimmed by 4 bases and V by 4 bases; bases with no gene match: 4. Germline V gives CDR1 SGHRS, CDR2 YFSETQ. The CDR3 runs 13 residues.

J is TRBJ2-5 and V is TRBV9; 10 bases align to TRBD1. The germline V gene has CDR1 SGDLS and CDR2 YYNGEE. The V gene end was trimmed by 4 bases and the J gene end by 5 bases; junction bases not matched to a gene: 5. CDR3 length: 14 amino acids. CDR3 nucleotides: TGTGCCAGCAGCCCGGGGACAGGGGAGGAGACCCAGTACTTC. It translates to CASSPGTGEETQYF. Based on the CDR3 plus reference TRBV9 and TRBJ2-5, the full variable domain is DSGVTQTPKHLITATGQRVTLRCSPRSGDLSVYWYQQSLDQGLQFLIQYYNGEERAKGNILERFSAQQFPDLHSELNLSSLELGDSALYFCASSPGTGEETQYFGPGTRLLVL.

V gene TRBV7-6 combines with J gene TRBJ2-5; possible D gene TRBD2, 5 bases. CDR3 size: 13 residues. Trimming cost V 5 bases and J 1 base, with 8 bases left between them. Germline CDR1 SGHVS, CDR2 FNYEAQ. In DNA form, the CDR3 reads TGTGCCAGCAGCCGCGGGCGCCAAGAGACCCAGTACTTC. Its translation is CASSRGRQETQYF.

CDR3 protein: CASSATGTGPYNEQFF. CDR3 coding DNA: TGTGCCAGCAGCGCCACCGGGACAGGGCCCTACAATGAGCAGTTCTTC. The chain has TRBV5-4 and TRBJ2-1, with 9 bases aligning to TRBD1. CDR1 and CDR2 from the germline V gene are SGHNT and YYREEE (reference sequence). This CDR3 spans 16 amino acids. Trimming took 4 bases from V and 2 from J; bases not matched to a gene: 7.

V gene TRBV19 combines with J gene TRBJ1-5, with D perhaps matching TRBD1 (5 bases). Looked up from germline, CDR1 is LNHDA and CDR2 is SQIVND (reference sequence). Trimming removed 6 bases from V and 4 bases from J, with 10 bases in between. The CDR3 is made up of 13 amino acids. CDR3 nucleotides: TGTGCCAGTAGGCCGGGGGGTAATCAGCCCCAGCATTTT. Translating gives CASRPGGNQPQHF. Filled out from reference TRBV19 and TRBJ1-5, the complete variable domain reads DGGITQSPKYLFRKEGQNVTLSCEQNLNHDAMYWYRQDPGQGLRLIYYSQIVNDFQKGDIAEGYSVSREKKESFPLTVTSAQKNPTAFYLCASRPGGNQPQHFGDGTRLSIL.

This clone showed up just a few times. For the CDR3, the DNA is TGTGCCAGCAGTCTCCAGGGAGCCAATCAGCCCCAGCATTTT. It yields the protein CASSLQGANQPQHF. The chain couples TRBV2 to TRBJ1-5, with D maybe TRBD1 (5 bases). The CDR3 loop spans 14 amino acids. Trimming took off 5 bases at V and 3 bases at J, with 11 bases between the two ends. Germline loops: CDR1 SNHLY, CDR2 FYNNEI.

The rearrangement uses TRBV19 and TRBJ1-1; no firm D call. The CDR3 covers 14 residues. With 3 bases removed from V and 0 bases from J, the gap between germline ends came to 8 bases. CDR1 is LNHDA, CDR2 SQIVND, per germline (reference sequence). The CDR3 DNA follows: TGTGCCAGTAGTATGGGATACATGAACACTGAAGCTTTCTTT. Translated: CASSMGYMNTEAFF.

This rearrangement joins TRBV5-1 to TRBJ2-7; D is ambiguous. V lost 2 bases and J lost 5, with 14 bases in between. CDR3 length: 14 amino acids. Germline V gene data show CDR1 as SGHRS and CDR2 as YFSETQ. The CDR3 spells CASSFSTLDDEQYF. As DNA, the CDR3 is TGCGCCAGCAGCTTCTCCACTCTCGACGACGAGCAGTACTTC.

Comments on this clone: A read error may account for a junction end that differs from germline. The V call is TRBV5-1, the J call TRBJ2-7; 9 bases map to TRBD1. Germline lookup yields CDR1 SGHRS and CDR2 YFSETQ. The CDR3 consists of 16 residues. The CDR3 reads CASSLDTGGGRYGQYF. The CDR3 region has the DNA TGCGCCAGCAGCTTGGACACAGGGGGCGGCAGGTACGGGCAGTACTTC.

Only one count was recorded for this clone. This chain connects TRBV7-2 to TRBJ1-5; the D is unclear. This CDR3 has 17 residues. Deletions cut 2 bases from V and 3 bases from J, with 17 bases between. Per the germline V gene, CDR1 is SGHTA and CDR2 is FQGNSA. The DNA of the CDR3 is TGTGCCAGCAGCTTACGGGCTTCGGGAGTGCTCAATCAGCCCCAGCATTTT. It translates to CASSLRASGVLNQPQHF.

This clone was observed a handful of times. This CDR3 is CASSLLGTFSTGELFF. In nucleotides, the CDR3 is TGTGCCAGCAGCTTGCTCGGCACGTTTTCCACCGGGGAGCTGTTTTTT. The rearrangement links TRBV7-9 to TRBJ2-2; D is ambiguous. Germline loops: CDR1 SEHNR, CDR2 FQNEAQ (reference sequence). Between the trimmed V and J ends, which lost 3 bases and 4 bases, there was a span of 15 bases. CDR3 length: 16 residues.

This clone was observed a few times. In nucleotides, the CDR3 is TGTGCCCCTCAACTAGGGAGGAACACTGAAGCTTTCTTT. This sequence encodes CAPQLGRNTEAFF. The V gene is TRBV10-3, the J gene TRBJ1-1; D not resolved. The V gene lost 11 bases and the J gene lost 1 base, with 14 bases spanning the gap. Germline V gives CDR1 ENHRY, CDR2 SYGVKD. The CDR3 has 13 amino acids.

The table lists this clone with a count of one. The chain uses TRBV7-9 and TRBJ1-2; 8 bases fit TRBD1. V shed 7 bases and J 4 bases; nucleotides not matched to a gene: 8. This CDR3 region has 14 residues. Germline CDR1 reads SEHNR; CDR2 reads FQNEAQ (reference sequence). CDR3 bases: TGTGCCAGCACCCAGACAGGGGTAATCTATGGCTACACCTTC. It specifies CASTQTGVIYGYTF. The variable domain in full, completed from reference TRBV7-9 and TRBJ1-2, reads DTGVSQNPRHKITKRGQNVTFRCDPISEHNRLYWYRQTLGQGPEFLTYFQNEAQLEKSRLLSDRFSAERPKGSFSTLEIQRTEQGDSAMYLCASTQTGVIYGYTFGSGTRLTVV.

The chain joins TRBV9 to TRBJ2-7; no definite D call. This CDR3 spans 14 amino acids. V gave up 1 base and J gave up 2 bases, with 10 bases separating them. Germline V gene sequence: CDR1 SGDLS, CDR2 YYNGEE. The CDR3 DNA follows: TGTGCCAGCAGCGTACCCGAGGTTCCCTACGAGCAGTACTTC. It specifies CASSVPEVPYEQYF.

V is TRBV30 and J is TRBJ2-5; a weak D match, TRBD1 (6 bases). The V end lost 5 bases, the J end lost 7 bases, and 14 bases lay between the germline ends. This CDR3 is built from 12 residues. Germline loops: CDR1 GTSNPN, CDR2 SVGIG (reference sequence). The chain's CDR3 is CAWAQGLGTQYF. In DNA, the CDR3 is TGTGCCTGGGCTCAGGGGTTAGGGACCCAGTACTTC.

The rearrangement links TRBV20-1 to TRBJ2-2, with D perhaps matching TRBD1 or TRBD2 (5 bases each). CDR1 and CDR2 from the germline V gene are DFQATT and SNEGSKA (reference sequence). This CDR3 has 11 amino acids. Trimming pared 3 bases from V and 13 bases from J, leaving 12 bases between. As DNA, the CDR3 is TGCAGTGCTAGCCGGCAGAGGGGGCTGTTTTTT. Residues: CSASRQRGLFF.

Only one count was recorded for this clone. The rearrangement links TRBV6-6 to TRBJ2-5, with a possible D match to TRBD1 (6 bases). Trimming left V 8 bases short and J 9 bases short, with 16 bases between. Germline CDR1 and CDR2: MNHNY and SVGAGI (reference sequence). CDR3 length: 12 residues. CDR3 amino acids: CASRTAHESQYF. CDR3 coding DNA: TGTGCCAGCCGGACAGCGCATGAGTCCCAGTACTTC.

The chain recombines TRBV6-1 with TRBJ2-5; 7 nucleotides match TRBD1. The CDR3 length is 14 residues. V shed 7 bases and J 4 bases; nucleotides not matched to a gene: 9. Germline V CDR1 and CDR2: MNHNS, SASEGT. The CDR3 DNA is TGTGCCAGCAACCAAGGGGGCAGGCTAGAGACCCAGTACTTC. Translating gives CASNQGGRLETQYF.

This chain connects TRBV2 to TRBJ2-1; unclear D gene. Per the germline V gene, CDR1 is SNHLY and CDR2 is FYNNEI. With 4 bases removed from V and 0 bases from J, the gap between germline ends came to 10 bases. CDR3 length: 15 amino acids. The CDR3, as DNA: TGTGCCAGCAGTGTCCAGGCTAGCTCCTACAATGAGCAGTTCTTC. It specifies CASSVQASSYNEQFF.

The chain couples TRBV6-4 to TRBJ1-2; D not certain. The CDR3 extends over 11 amino acids. Trimming took 10 bases from V and 2 from J, leaving 8 bases between them. The germline CDR1 and CDR2 sequences are MRHNA and SNTAGT. As DNA, the CDR3 is TGTGCCATCGGAGCCAACTATGGCTACACCTTC. Translating it yields CAIGANYGYTF.